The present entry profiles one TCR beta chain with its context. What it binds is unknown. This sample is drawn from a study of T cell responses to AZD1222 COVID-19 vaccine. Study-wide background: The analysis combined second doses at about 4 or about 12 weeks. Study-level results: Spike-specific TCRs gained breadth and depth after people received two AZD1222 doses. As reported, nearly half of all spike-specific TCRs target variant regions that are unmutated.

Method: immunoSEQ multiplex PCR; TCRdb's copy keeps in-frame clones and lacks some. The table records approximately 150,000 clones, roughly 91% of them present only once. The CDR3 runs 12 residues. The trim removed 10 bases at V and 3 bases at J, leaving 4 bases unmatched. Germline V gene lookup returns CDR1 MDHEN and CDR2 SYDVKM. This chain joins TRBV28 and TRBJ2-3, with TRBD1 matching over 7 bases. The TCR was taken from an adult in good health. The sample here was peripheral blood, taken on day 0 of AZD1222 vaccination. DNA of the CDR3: TGTGCCACCCGACAGGGAACAGATACGCAGTATTTT. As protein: CATRQGTDTQYF.